This passage covers 20 T cell receptor beta chains from one sample sequenced in a study of CD8+ T cells in alopecia areata. Extracted RNA was reverse transcribed, and the resulting cDNA served as sequencing template. Measured with immunoSEQ multiplex PCR; TCRdb has only the in-frame clones, and not every one. The sample lists more than 90,000 clones, roughly 68% occurring once. Sequencing input: CD4+ T cells sorted from blood. All receptors derive from a human donor in good health.

The CDR3 coding sequence is TGTGCCAGCAGCCCGCAGGTTGATGGCTACACCTTC. Its protein product is CASSPQVDGYTF. This chain links TRBV9 with TRBJ1-2, with unresolved D. This CDR3 region has 12 residues. Trimming stripped 4 bases from V and 6 bases from J, with 10 bases between. The germline V gene encodes CDR1 SGDLS and CDR2 YYNGEE.

The chain carries TRBV7-6 and TRBJ1-1; 10 bases agree with TRBD1. CDR1 is SGHVS, CDR2 FNYEAQ, per germline. J gave up 5 bases and V 5 bases, and 8 bases lay outside the gene matches. The CDR3 is 15 amino acids. The CDR3 bases are TGTGCCAGCAGCCCTCGGACAGGGGGATTGACTGAAGCTTTCTTT. Amino acid sequence: CASSPRTGGLTEAFF. Drawing the rest from reference TRBV7-6 and TRBJ1-1, the complete variable domain is GAGVSQSPRYKVTKRGQDVALRCDPISGHVSLYWYRQALGQGPEFLTYFNYEAQQDKSGLPNDRFSAERPEGSISTLTIQRTEQRDSAMYRCASSPRTGGLTEAFFGQGTRLTVV.

The genes are TRBV4-1 and TRBJ2-6, with TRBD2 identical over 8 bases. The CDR3 totals 16 residues. Germline loops: CDR1 MGHRA, CDR2 YSYEKL. Losses at the gene ends were 1 base for V and 1 base for J; bases not matched to a gene: 0. Written as DNA, the CDR3 is TGCGCCAGCAGCCAAGGCGGGGGGTCTGGGGCCAACGTCCTGACTTTC. It translates to CASSQGGGSGANVLTF.

The rearrangement uses TRBV2 and TRBJ2-7; 8 bases align to TRBD1. This CDR3 region has 13 residues. The V segment lost 6 bases and the J segment 3 bases; nucleotides outside the gene matches: 4. The germline CDR1 and CDR2 sequences are SNHLY and FYNNEI. CDR3 DNA sequence: TGTGCCAGCAGGCTGGACAGGGTCTACGAGCAGTACTTC. Translating it yields CASRLDRVYEQYF.

This chain joins TRBV29-1 and TRBJ2-3; D might be TRBD1 (6 bases). V dropped 5 bases and J dropped 5 bases, with 17 bases sitting between them. The CDR3 is 14 amino acids. Germline CDR1 is SQVTM and CDR2 is ANQGSEA. In nucleotides, the CDR3 is TGCAGCGTTTTACCTCAGGGGATCGAAGATACGCAGTATTTT. Its protein is CSVLPQGIEDTQYF.

The chain carries TRBV19 and TRBJ1-5, with TRBD1 matching 8 bases. The CDR3 is 18 amino acids. Unmatched junction bases numbered 16, after V lost 5 bases and J lost 4 bases. Germline CDR1 LNHDA, CDR2 SQIVND (reference sequence). CDR3 in DNA: TGTGCCAGTAGTCTCGGGACAGGTACCTTTGGGAGAAATCAGCCCCAGCATTTT. It encodes CASSLGTGTFGRNQPQHF.

This chain uses TRBV7-2 with TRBJ1-5; D ambiguous. Germline V CDR1 and CDR2: SGHTA, FQGNSA. V lost 5 bases, J lost 1 base, and 12 bases lay in between. The CDR3 has 15 residues. The CDR3 DNA reads TGTGCCAGCAGCGCGGACGGAGGGAGCAATCAGCCCCAGCATTTT. Translation: CASSADGGSNQPQHF.

This clone was found a few times. This chain joins TRBV29-1 and TRBJ1-1; TRBD1 matches 7 bases. The V gene's germline CDR1 is SQVTM and CDR2 ANQGSEA. The CDR3 is 13 residues long. V shed 6 bases, J shed 2 bases, and the junction held 6 bases outside the gene matches. The CDR3 DNA reads TGCAGCGTCCGACAGGGTCCTAACACTGAAGCTTTCTTT. It specifies CSVRQGPNTEAFF.

The chain carries TRBV5-1 and TRBJ2-5, with D maybe TRBD1 (5 bases). The germline V gene has CDR1 SGHRS and CDR2 YFSETQ. The length of the CDR3 is 14 residues. Trimming cost V 4 bases and J 7 bases, with 17 bases left between them. CDR3: CASSAEIPQGTQYF. The CDR3 DNA sequence: TGCGCCAGCAGCGCAGAGATCCCCCAGGGGACCCAGTACTTC. The whole variable domain, remainder taken from reference TRBV5-1 and TRBJ2-5, is KAGVTQTPRYLIKTRGQQVTLSCSPISGHRSVSWYQQTPGQGLQFLFEYFSETQRNKGNFPGRFSGRQFSNSRSEMNVSTLELGDSALYLCASSAEIPQGTQYFGPGTRLLVL.

In its sample, this clone was seen once. The chain joins TRBV29-1 to TRBJ2-5; 9 positions agree with TRBD1. V lost 3 bases, J lost 5 bases, and 1 base stayed unmatched. CDR3 length equals 12 residues. Germline V gene lookup returns CDR1 SQVTM and CDR2 ANQGSEA. DNA for the CDR3: TGCAGCGTTGACGGACAGGGGGAGACCCAGTACTTC. Translation: CSVDGQGETQYF.

V and J are TRBV29-1 and TRBJ2-3, with D maybe TRBD2 (6 bases). The CDR3 is made up of 13 amino acids. Trimming cost V 6 bases and J 6 bases, with 16 bases left between them. Germline loops: CDR1 SQVTM, CDR2 ANQGSEA. The CDR3 DNA is TGCAGCGTCGGGCTGAGTGGAGGGGATACGCAGTATTTT. Translating it yields CSVGLSGGDTQYF.

The chain employs TRBV29-1 and TRBJ2-7, with D maybe TRBD2 (6 bases). V was cut by 4 bases and J by 7 bases, with 14 bases left in between. The germline V gene encodes CDR1 SQVTM and CDR2 ANQGSEA. CDR3 length: 12 residues. The DNA of the CDR3 is TGCAGCGTTGGTCAGGGAGGAGGGGAGCAGTACTTC. Amino acid sequence: CSVGQGGGEQYF.

This rearrangement joins TRBV7-9 to TRBJ1-2, with D possibly TRBD1 on 6 matching bases. Trimming took 3 bases from V and 4 from J, leaving 12 bases between them. Germline V gene lookup returns CDR1 SEHNR and CDR2 FQNEAQ (reference sequence). The CDR3 loop spans 14 amino acids. The CDR3: CASSLETGSYGYTF. The CDR3 DNA reads as TGTGCCAGCAGCTTGGAGACAGGCAGCTATGGCTACACCTTC.

This rearrangement joins TRBV7-3 to TRBJ2-5, with 7 bases fitting TRBD1. CDR1 is SGHTA and CDR2 is FQGTGA in the germline V gene. V lost 8 bases, J lost 5 bases, and 8 bases stayed unmatched. This CDR3 spans 13 amino acids. The CDR3 DNA reads as TGTGCCAGCGGCGAGGGGGCAGGGGAGACCCAGTACTTC. Residues: CASGEGAGETQYF. Full variable domain (missing parts from reference TRBV7-3 and TRBJ2-5): GAGVSQTPSNKVTEKGKYVELRCDPISGHTALYWYRQSLGQGPEFLIYFQGTGAADDSGLPNDRFFAVRPEGSVSTLKIQRTERGDSAVYLCASGEGAGETQYFGPGTRLLVL.

This chain links TRBV5-1 with TRBJ2-1; tentative D call: TRBD2 (7 bases). The CDR3 totals 15 residues. Germline V gene lookup returns CDR1 SGHRS and CDR2 YFSETQ. Trimming took 7 bases from V and 2 from J, leaving 16 bases between them. CDR3 DNA: TGCGCCAGCCAAGATCGGGGGGCCACCTACAATGAGCAGTTCTTC. Translated, it gives CASQDRGATYNEQFF.

V is TRBV29-1 and J is TRBJ2-6; D is possibly TRBD2 (5 bases). The CDR3 spans 15 residues. Germline lookup yields CDR1 SQVTM and CDR2 ANQGSEA. V was trimmed by 3 bases and J by 2 bases, leaving 11 bases between them. CDR3 nucleotides: TGCAGCGTTGAGAACAGCGGACCTGGGGCCAACGTCCTGACTTTC. Translating gives CSVENSGPGANVLTF.

The CDR3 bases are TGTGCCTGGAGAACAGAGAACACTGAAGCTTTCTTT. The encoded protein is CAWRTENTEAFF. The chain recombines TRBV30 with TRBJ1-1; no firm D call. The CDR3 loop spans 12 amino acids. The germline V gene encodes CDR1 GTSNPN and CDR2 SVGIG (reference sequence). The V end was cut by 3 bases, the J end by 1 base, with 6 bases between.

This clone was counted only a few times. V usage is TRBV5-1 and J usage is TRBJ2-5; D could derive from TRBD1 or TRBD2 (6 bases each). There are 15 residues in the CDR3. With 0 bases removed from V and 5 bases from J, the gap between germline ends came to 14 bases. Germline V CDR1 and CDR2: SGHRS, YFSETQ. The chain's CDR3 is CASSLEGGSRETQYF. The CDR3, as DNA: TGCGCCAGCAGCTTGGAAGGGGGGTCGCGTGAGACCCAGTACTTC.

The V gene is TRBV11-3, the J gene TRBJ2-7; maybe TRBD1 (5 bases). The V end lost 5 bases, the J end lost 3 bases, and 8 bases lay between the germline ends. Germline CDR1 is SGHNT and CDR2 is YENEEA. The length of the CDR3 is 12 residues. CDR3 protein: CASSLRGYEQYF. The CDR3 nucleotides are TGTGCCAGCAGCCTTAGGGGCTACGAGCAGTACTTC.

The CDR3 nucleotides are TGTGCCAGCTCGCAGACTCAGGGGGCGACTAATGAAAAACTGTTTTTT. The encoded protein is CASSQTQGATNEKLFF. The rearrangement uses TRBV18 and TRBJ1-4; 8 bases are a match to TRBD1. Germline V gene lookup returns CDR1 KGHSH and CDR2 LQKENI. The CDR3 totals 16 residues. After removal of 6 bases from V and 2 bases from J, the junction contained 8 bases not matched to a gene.